Shown below are 15 T cell receptor beta chains from a single sample sequenced in a study of OX40 agonist ivuxolimab in advanced cancers. Library preparation was by the immunoSEQ multiplex PCR assay. In its TCRdb copy, this immuneACCESS table keeps in-frame sequences only and misses some clones. Where compared with another copy, unresolved V genes explain less than half of these, and the others have no known cause. The sample yields 55,000 to 75,000 clones; around 85% were counted once. More than 0.8% of the sample goes to the ten largest clones. Sequences were derived from CD4+ or CD8+ T cells sorted from blood, sampled in a trial of the OX40 agonist ivuxolimab. The receptor set was obtained from an adult with an advanced solid tumor such as melanoma, head and neck, liver or kidney cancer.

The J gene is TRBJ2-7, the V gene TRBV7-8, with D perhaps matching TRBD2 (6 bases). The length of the CDR3 is 13 residues. Germline lookup yields CDR1 SGHVS and CDR2 FQNEAQ. The V end was cut by 1 base, the J end by 5 bases, with 9 bases between. DNA for the CDR3: TGTGCCAGCAGCTTAGACCGGGAGAACGAGCAGTACTTC. It specifies CASSLDRENEQYF. Complete variable domain (other parts from reference TRBV7-8 and TRBJ2-7): GAGVSQSPRYKVAKRGQDVALRCDPISGHVSLFWYQQALGQGPEFLTYFQNEAQLDKSGLPSDRFFAERPEGSVSTLKIQRTQQEDSAVYLCASSLDRENEQYFGPGTRLTVT.

This chain joins TRBV6-1 and TRBJ1-5; D is unclear. V lost 2 bases and J lost 7, with 12 bases in between. This CDR3 has 14 residues. Germline loops: CDR1 MNHNS, CDR2 SASEGT. CDR3 residues: CASSERQSRQPQHF. The CDR3, as DNA: TGTGCCAGCAGTGAACGGCAGTCGAGACAGCCCCAGCATTTT.

This chain uses TRBV7-7 with TRBJ2-3; 8 bases fit TRBD2. This CDR3 has 16 residues. CDR1 and CDR2 from the germline V gene are SSHAT and FNYEAQ (reference sequence). V lost 1 base, J lost 2 bases, and 5 bases stayed unmatched. Written as DNA, the CDR3 is TGTGCCAGCAGCTTAGGGCGGGGGGCGATCACAGATACGCAGTATTTT. This translates into CASSLGRGAITDTQYF.

With regard to this clone: Different DNA sequences within this sample yield the same CDR3. This chain uses TRBV6-5 with TRBJ2-7, with unresolved D. V was cut by 6 bases and J by 4 bases, with 19 bases left in between. This CDR3 contains 15 residues. From germline, CDR1 is MNHEY and CDR2 SVGAGI. CDR3 in amino acids: CASRVRSSSIYEQYF. The CDR3 DNA sequence: TGTGCCAGCAGGGTACGATCCTCGTCTATATACGAGCAGTACTTC.

In nucleotides, the CDR3 is TGTGCCAGCAGTGAACCCTACGAGCAGTACTTC. Encoded protein: CASSEPYEQYF. This chain connects TRBV6-5 to TRBJ2-7; D is ambiguous. V was pared by 5 bases and J by 2 bases, with 4 bases between. The length of the CDR3 is 11 residues. CDR1 and CDR2 (germline): MNHEY, SVGAGI.

The CDR3 here is CASSQDRGRVLAKNIQYF. The CDR3, as DNA: TGCGCCAGCAGCCAAGATAGGGGGAGGGTTTTAGCCAAAAACATTCAGTACTTC. This chain connects TRBV4-1 to TRBJ2-4, with D maybe TRBD2 (7 bases). The CDR3 has 18 amino acids. The germline V and J ends were trimmed by 0 bases and 0 bases, with 15 bases remaining between them. Germline V gene data show CDR1 as MGHRA and CDR2 as YSYEKL.

The V gene is TRBV4-1, the J gene TRBJ2-2, with 9 bases identical to TRBD1. The germline gives CDR1 MGHRA, CDR2 YSYEKL. After removal of 4 bases from V and 7 bases from J, the junction contained 16 bases not matched to a gene. The CDR3 loop spans 18 amino acids. The CDR3 is CASSRQQGAQGYIGELFF. The CDR3 DNA reads TGCGCCAGCAGCCGCCAACAGGGGGCTCAGGGGTATATCGGGGAGCTGTTTTTT.

This chain connects TRBV11-2 to TRBJ2-2; perhaps TRBD1 as D (6 bases). The V end lost 6 bases, the J end lost 1 base, and 12 bases lay between the germline ends. CDR1 and CDR2 (germline): SGHAT, FQNNGV. The CDR3 runs 15 residues. CDR3 loop: CASRAPGVNTGELFF. In DNA, the CDR3 is TGTGCCAGCAGGGCACCAGGGGTGAACACCGGGGAGCTGTTTTTT.

V and J are TRBV5-4 and TRBJ2-1; 10 nucleotides agree with TRBD2. The CDR3 runs to 17 residues. Losses at the gene ends were 5 bases for V and 4 bases for J; bases not matched to a gene: 12. CDR1 and CDR2 from the germline V gene are SGHNT and YYREEE (reference sequence). In nucleotides, the CDR3 is TGTGCCAGCAGTTATATATCCGGGACTAGCGTGTACAATGAGCAGTTCTTC. This codes for CASSYISGTSVYNEQFF.

The genes are TRBV2 and TRBJ2-3, with D possibly matching TRBD2 (6 bases). Trimming pared 3 bases from V and 0 bases from J, leaving 7 bases between. The CDR3 is 14 amino acids. Germline assignment: CDR1 SNHLY and CDR2 FYNNEI. The CDR3 DNA sequence: TGTGCCAGCAGTGAGCGGGGCAGCACAGATACGCAGTATTTT. The encoded protein is CASSERGSTDTQYF. Full variable domain (outside the CDR3, taken from reference TRBV2 and TRBJ2-3): EPEVTQTPSHQVTQMGQEVILRCVPISNHLYFYWYRQILGQKVEFLVSFYNNEISEKSEIFDDQFSVERPDGSNFTLKIRSTKLEDSAMYFCASSERGSTDTQYFGPGTRLTVL.

V and J are TRBV7-9 and TRBJ1-3; TRBD1 might be the D (6 bases). Trimming took off 2 bases at V and 4 bases at J, with 12 bases between the two ends. The CDR3 totals 15 residues. CDR1 and CDR2 from the germline V gene are SEHNR and FQNEAQ (reference sequence). CDR3 sequence reads: CASSLTQGLGNTIYF. The CDR3 coding sequence is TGTGCCAGCAGCTTAACACAGGGTCTGGGAAACACCATATATTTT.

The V gene is TRBV11-2, the J gene TRBJ2-3; TRBD2 might be the D (6 bases). This CDR3 spans 15 amino acids. Trimming pared 6 bases from V and 0 bases from J, leaving 13 bases between. The germline V gene has CDR1 SGHAT and CDR2 FQNNGV. In DNA, the CDR3 is TGTGCCAGCAGGCAAGACGGGGGTAGCACAGATACGCAGTATTTT. Amino acids: CASRQDGGSTDTQYF.

V gene TRBV5-6 combines with J gene TRBJ1-2, with TRBD1 as a possible D gene (6 bases). In germline, CDR1 is SGHDT, CDR2 YYEEEE. The CDR3 totals 12 residues. The V end lost 5 bases, the J end lost 8 bases, and 13 bases lay between the germline ends. This chain's CDR3 is CASRQGTGGYTF. The DNA of the CDR3 is TGTGCCAGCAGGCAGGGGACGGGAGGCTACACCTTC.

V usage is TRBV25-1 and J usage is TRBJ2-7, with D perhaps given as TRBD1 or TRBD2 (5 bases each). The CDR3 covers 11 residues. Per germline, CDR1 MGHDK and CDR2 SYGVNS. The germline V and J ends were trimmed by 4 bases and 4 bases, with 5 bases remaining between them. CDR3 nucleotides: TGTGCCAGCAGTGGGGGGTACGAGCAGTACTTC. This encodes CASSGGYEQYF.

The chain combines TRBV14 with TRBJ1-6; 7 bases line up with TRBD1. V lost 10 bases and J lost 9; bases outside the gene matches: 9. Per germline, CDR1 SGHDN and CDR2 FVKESK. The CDR3 consists of 13 residues. This CDR3 reads CATNRDSSSPLHF. The CDR3 nucleotides read TGTGCCACCAATAGGGACAGTAGTTCACCCCTCCACTTT.